The 12 T cell receptor beta chains below were found in one sample sequenced in a study of OX40 agonist ivuxolimab in advanced cancers. Clones were read by immunoSEQ multiplex PCR, and TCRdb kept only the in-frame ones, dropping some. The data show 35,000 to 55,000 clones, 80% seen once. The input for sequencing was CD4+ or CD8+ T cells sorted from blood, taken in a trial of the OX40 agonist ivuxolimab. These receptors were obtained from an adult with an advanced solid tumor such as melanoma, head and neck, liver or kidney cancer.

The J gene is TRBJ2-5, the V gene TRBV10-3; the match to TRBD1 covers 8 bases. Trimming removed 4 bases from V and 4 bases from J; junction bases left unmatched: 2. The germline V gene encodes CDR1 ENHRY and CDR2 SYGVKD. The CDR3 totals 13 residues. CDR3 protein: CAISAQGAETQYF. DNA for the CDR3: TGTGCCATCAGTGCCCAGGGGGCAGAGACCCAGTACTTC.

This clone came up a few times. V and J are TRBV7-2 and TRBJ1-1, with D hard to call. Between the trimmed V and J ends, which lost 1 base and 10 bases, there was a span of 16 bases. Per the germline V gene, CDR1 is SGHTA and CDR2 is FQGNSA. The CDR3 length is 14 residues. This CDR3 reads CASSLVLVGTAAFF. Written as DNA, the CDR3 is TGTGCCAGCAGCTTAGTGTTGGTGGGCACCGCAGCTTTCTTT.

The J gene is TRBJ1-5, the V gene TRBV19, with 8 bases fitting TRBD1. This CDR3 is built from 14 residues. J gave up 9 bases and V 6 bases, and 10 bases lay outside the gene matches. Per the germline V gene, CDR1 is LNHDA and CDR2 is SQIVND (reference sequence). CDR3 sequence: CASRAGTGGWPQHF. The CDR3 bases are TGTGCCAGTAGGGCCGGGACAGGTGGTTGGCCCCAGCATTTT.

The chain joins TRBV19 to TRBJ2-4, with 8 bases aligning to TRBD1. The CDR3 length is 19 residues. V was pared by 6 bases and J by 3 bases, with 19 bases of the junction left unmatched. Germline-derived CDR1 and CDR2 are LNHDA and SQIVND (reference sequence). The CDR3 DNA sequence: TGTGCCAGTAGGCCAGGGGGCGTGAGGCGACACTACCTCAAAAACATTCAGTACTTC. Protein product: CASRPGGVRRHYLKNIQYF.

The rearrangement links TRBV10-3 to TRBJ2-7; D perhaps matches TRBD1 (6 bases). This CDR3 has 12 residues. Trimming left V 0 bases short and J 7 bases short, with 7 bases between. Germline CDR1 and CDR2: ENHRY and SYGVKD. CDR3 loop: CAISESQGEQYF. The DNA of the CDR3 is TGTGCCATCAGTGAGTCGCAGGGGGAGCAGTACTTC.

This chain joins TRBV10-1 and TRBJ2-4, with 9 bases lining up with TRBD1. The CDR3 length is 16 residues. Losses at the gene ends were 4 bases for V and 0 bases for J; bases not matched to a gene: 4. Germline V gives CDR1 WNHNN, CDR2 SYGVQD (reference sequence). The CDR3 region is CASSVDRGVAKNIQYF. The CDR3 DNA sequence: TGCGCCAGCAGTGTGGACAGGGGAGTAGCCAAAAACATTCAGTACTTC.

The gene calls are TRBV2 and TRBJ2-4; D call uncertain. Germline CDR1 is SNHLY and CDR2 is FYNNEI. This CDR3 has 16 residues. The germline V and J ends were trimmed by 6 bases and 1 base, with 16 bases remaining between them. The CDR3 DNA sequence: TGTGCCAGCAGCCAGGATGGCCCGACTGCCAAAAACATTCAGTACTTC. Translating gives CASSQDGPTAKNIQYF.

The rearrangement uses TRBV5-3 and TRBJ1-5, with 9 positions matching TRBD1. TRBV5-3 is an ORF, with its function uncertain. The J segment lost 1 base and the V segment lost 8 bases, leaving 7 bases of the junction unmatched. The CDR3 contains 15 residues. This chain's CDR3 is CARPTGGESNQPQHF. The CDR3 DNA reads TGTGCCAGGCCCACAGGGGGCGAGAGCAATCAGCCCCAGCATTTT.

The J gene is TRBJ1-1, the V gene TRBV2; D unresolved. The V gene's germline CDR1 is SNHLY and CDR2 FYNNEI. The V gene lost 3 bases and the J gene lost 4 bases, with 9 bases spanning the gap. This CDR3 is 13 amino acids long. CDR3 sequence reads: CASSEGGLTEAFF. CDR3 bases: TGTGCCAGCAGTGAGGGCGGTCTCACTGAAGCTTTCTTT.

The rearrangement uses TRBV14 and TRBJ1-2; a weak D match, TRBD1 (5 bases). CDR3 length: 13 residues. V lost 4 bases, J lost 7 bases, and 13 bases lay in between. The germline V gene has CDR1 SGHDN and CDR2 FVKESK. The CDR3 loop reads CASSPGPAGGYTF. The CDR3 nucleotides are TGTGCCAGCAGCCCGGGACCGGCGGGTGGCTACACCTTC.

Only one count was recorded for this clone. J is TRBJ2-3 and V is TRBV6-1, with 7 bases that match TRBD2. V was pared by 0 bases and J by 2 bases, with 11 bases of the junction left unmatched. Germline-derived CDR1 and CDR2 are MNHNS and SASEGT. The length of the CDR3 is 18 residues. CDR3 in DNA: TGTGCCAGCAGTGAAGCCCCTAGAAGCGGGACTTTCACAGATACGCAGTATTTT. Protein product: CASSEAPRSGTFTDTQYF.

The gene calls are TRBV10-2 and TRBJ2-1, with D unclear. The CDR3 covers 11 residues. V dropped 10 bases and J dropped 5 bases, with 9 bases sitting between them. The germline V gene encodes CDR1 WSHSY and CDR2 SAAADI. CDR3 coding DNA: TGCGCCACAACAGCGAACAATGAGCAGTTCTTC. It codes for CATTANNEQFF.